What follows are 8 T cell receptor beta chains derived from one specimen sequenced in a study of T cell changes during pregnancy in multiple sclerosis. The data were produced by immunoSEQ multiplex PCR, yet TCRdb's version contains in-frame clones alone and is incomplete. Here the sample spans approximately 32,000 clones, 90% to 95% being singletons. The starting material was CD4+ T cells from peripheral blood mononuclear cells, obtained in the second trimester of pregnancy. Receptor source: a female donor with multiple sclerosis, enrolled in a pregnancy study.

The J gene is TRBJ2-5, the V gene TRBV7-2, with 10 bases aligning to TRBD1. J lost 5 bases, V lost 5 bases, and 8 bases had no gene match. Per germline, CDR1 SGHTA and CDR2 FQGNSA. The CDR3 spans 15 residues. The CDR3 sequence: CASSIDRGRGETQYF. Here the CDR3 DNA reads TGTGCCAGCAGCATTGACAGGGGGCGGGGGGAGACCCAGTACTTC.

V and J are TRBV9 and TRBJ2-5, with 8 nucleotides matching TRBD2. CDR1 is SGDLS and CDR2 is YYNGEE in the germline V gene. The CDR3 spans 17 residues. J was trimmed by 5 bases and V by 4 bases; bases with no gene match: 16. The CDR3 loop reads CASSPIMQAGVRETQYF. The CDR3, as DNA: TGTGCCAGCAGCCCCATAATGCAAGCGGGAGTCCGGGAGACCCAGTACTTC.

A single count supports this clone. The chain combines TRBV7-9 with TRBJ2-7; 9 bases match TRBD2. The ends lost 5 bases at V and 5 bases at J; junction bases unmatched: 7. This CDR3 region has 14 residues. Germline-derived CDR1 and CDR2 are SEHNR and FQNEAQ (reference sequence). The CDR3, as DNA: TGTGCCAGCAGCCGTAGCGGGAGCGTTAACGAGCAGTACTTC. Its translation is CASSRSGSVNEQYF.

V and J are TRBV27 and TRBJ2-1; 9 positions agree with TRBD1. Losses at the gene ends were 4 bases for V and 7 bases for J; bases not matched to a gene: 14. Germline CDR1 reads MNHEY; CDR2 reads SMNVEV (reference sequence). The length of the CDR3 is 17 residues. CDR3 in DNA: TGTGCCAGCAGTTCCCGACAGGGGGAGTGGGTGGGAAATGAGCAGTTCTTC. It yields the protein CASSSRQGEWVGNEQFF.

This clone occurred once. The genes are TRBV6-1 and TRBJ1-1; D ambiguous. V shed 2 bases and J shed 11 bases, with 12 bases lying between them. From germline, CDR1 is MNHNS and CDR2 SASEGT. This CDR3 has 12 amino acids. This CDR3 is CASSENRKRAFF. The CDR3 DNA is TGTGCCAGCAGTGAAAATCGGAAGAGGGCTTTCTTT.

The V and J genes are TRBV28 and TRBJ1-4; TRBD1 matches 7 bases. J gave up 4 bases and V 6 bases, and 17 bases lay outside the gene matches. CDR1 is MDHEN and CDR2 is SYDVKM in the germline V gene. The CDR3 is 18 residues long. CDR3 protein: CASSPDYGSTGSNEKLFF. The DNA for the CDR3 is TGTGCCAGCAGCCCAGATTACGGATCGACAGGGAGTAATGAAAAACTGTTTTTT. The full variable domain, completed using reference TRBV28 and TRBJ1-4, is DVKVTQSSRYLVKRTGEKVFLECVQDMDHENMFWYRQDPGLGLRLIYFSYDVKMKEKGDIPEGYSVSREKKERFSLILESASTNQTSMYLCASSPDYGSTGSNEKLFFGSGTQLSVL.

The J gene is TRBJ2-1, the V gene TRBV11-2, with 11 bases lining up with TRBD2. The CDR3 consists of 18 residues. Germline CDR1 is SGHAT and CDR2 is FQNNGV. Trimming at V came to 1 base and at J to 9 bases, leaving 14 bases not matched to a gene. CDR3 in DNA: TGTGCCAGCAGCTTAGGCGGGAGGGTAGCGGGAGGGCGACGTGAGCAGTTCTTC. Residues: CASSLGGRVAGGRREQFF.

The V gene is TRBV7-2, the J gene TRBJ2-7; possible D gene TRBD2, 6 bases. The CDR3 is 16 amino acids. The V and J ends lost 2 bases and 5 bases respectively, with 19 bases between them. From germline, CDR1 is SGHTA and CDR2 FQGNSA. The CDR3 sequence is CASSLRISGGADEQYF. The CDR3 nucleotides are TGTGCCAGCAGCTTACGGATTAGCGGAGGGGCCGACGAGCAGTACTTC.